The next 5 T cell receptor beta chains were all read from a single sample in a study of shared clonotypes between healthy human individuals. TCRdb's table, derived via immunoSEQ multiplex PCR, lists solely in-frame clones and lacks some. The table has approximately 700,000 clones, 73% seen once. Sequencing was carried out using memory CD4+ T cells sorted from blood. Subset in this sample: CD45RA-negative fraction. The receptors shown here come from a woman younger than 45 in good health.

V gene TRBV4-2 combines with J gene TRBJ2-7; D is ambiguous. The V gene lost 0 bases and the J gene lost 2 bases, with 11 bases spanning the gap. Per the germline V gene, CDR1 is LGHNA and CDR2 is YNFKEQ. CDR3 length equals 15 residues. CDR3 protein: CASSQEPLNTYEQYF. The CDR3 DNA is TGTGCCAGCAGCCAAGAACCACTTAACACCTACGAGCAGTACTTC.

This clone was observed a handful of times. Other DNA sequences in the same sample also yield this CDR3. The chain carries TRBV19 and TRBJ1-3; tentatively, D is TRBD1 (5 bases). The germline V gene encodes CDR1 LNHDA and CDR2 SQIVND (reference sequence). The V and J ends lost 7 bases and 2 bases respectively, with 12 bases between them. The CDR3 extends over 14 amino acids. The CDR3 coding sequence is TGTGCCAGTACAATCGGGACGGCTGGAAACACCATATATTTT. It translates to CASTIGTAGNTIYF.

As for this clone: Other DNA sequences in the sample encode the same CDR3. The J gene is TRBJ2-7, the V gene TRBV6-5; D is unclear. The germline CDR1 and CDR2 sequences are MNHEY and SVGAGI. The CDR3 has 11 amino acids. Trimming shortened V by 6 bases and J by 4 bases, and 7 bases separated the two germline ends. The CDR3 sequence is CASSLGYEQYF. For the CDR3, the DNA is TGTGCCAGCAGCCTGGGTTACGAGCAGTACTTC.

The chain carries TRBV27 and TRBJ1-2; D unresolved. The CDR3 runs to 13 residues. V gave up 0 bases and J gave up 4 bases, with 6 bases separating them. Germline loops: CDR1 MNHEY, CDR2 SMNVEV (reference sequence). CDR3 region: CASSLSGIYGYTF. CDR3 DNA sequence: TGTGCCAGCAGTTTATCAGGGATCTATGGCTACACCTTC.

This chain connects TRBV7-9 to TRBJ1-1; 7 bases match TRBD1. The CDR3 sequence is 15 residues long. Trimming took 6 bases from V and 0 from J; bases not matched to a gene: 7. The germline gives CDR1 SEHNR, CDR2 FQNEAQ (reference sequence). The DNA of the CDR3 is TGTGCCAGCAGGGCTCCGGGACAGCTGAACACTGAAGCTTTCTTT. It is translated as CASRAPGQLNTEAFF. Together with reference TRBV7-9 and TRBJ1-1, the CDR3 gives the full variable domain: DTGVSQNPRHKITKRGQNVTFRCDPISEHNRLYWYRQTLGQGPEFLTYFQNEAQLEKSRLLSDRFSAERPKGSFSTLEIQRTEQGDSAMYLCASRAPGQLNTEAFFGQGTRLTVV.